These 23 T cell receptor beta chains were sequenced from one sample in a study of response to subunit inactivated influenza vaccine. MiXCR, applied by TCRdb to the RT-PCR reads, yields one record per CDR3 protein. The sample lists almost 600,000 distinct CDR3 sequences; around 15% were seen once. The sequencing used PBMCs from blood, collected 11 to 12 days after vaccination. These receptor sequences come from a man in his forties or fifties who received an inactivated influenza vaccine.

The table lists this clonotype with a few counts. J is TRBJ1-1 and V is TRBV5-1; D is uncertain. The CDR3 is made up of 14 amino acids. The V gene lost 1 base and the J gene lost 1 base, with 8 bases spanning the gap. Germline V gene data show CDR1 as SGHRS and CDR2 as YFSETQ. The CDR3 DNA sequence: TGCGCCAGCAGCTTGAACGCCGCGAACACTGAAGCTTTCTTT. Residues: CASSLNAANTEAFF.

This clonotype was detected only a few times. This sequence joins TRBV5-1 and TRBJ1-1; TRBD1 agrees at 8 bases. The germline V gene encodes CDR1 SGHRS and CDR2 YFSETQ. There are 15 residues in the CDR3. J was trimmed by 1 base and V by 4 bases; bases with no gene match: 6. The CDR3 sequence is CASSPGQGGNTEAFF. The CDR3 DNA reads TGCGCCAGCAGCCCCGGACAGGGCGGGAACACTGAAGCTTTCTTT.

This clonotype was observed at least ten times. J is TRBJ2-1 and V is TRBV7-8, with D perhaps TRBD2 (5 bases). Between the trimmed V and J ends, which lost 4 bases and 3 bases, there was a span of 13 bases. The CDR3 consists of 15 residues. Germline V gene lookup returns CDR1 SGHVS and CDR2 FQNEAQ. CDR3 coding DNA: TGTGCCAGCAGCTCGGAGTGGCGGGTCTACAATGAGCAGTTCTTC. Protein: CASSSEWRVYNEQFF. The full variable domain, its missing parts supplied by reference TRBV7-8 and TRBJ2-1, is GAGVSQSPRYKVAKRGQDVALRCDPISGHVSLFWYQQALGQGPEFLTYFQNEAQLDKSGLPSDRFFAERPEGSVSTLKIQRTQQEDSAVYLCASSSEWRVYNEQFFGPGTRLTVL.

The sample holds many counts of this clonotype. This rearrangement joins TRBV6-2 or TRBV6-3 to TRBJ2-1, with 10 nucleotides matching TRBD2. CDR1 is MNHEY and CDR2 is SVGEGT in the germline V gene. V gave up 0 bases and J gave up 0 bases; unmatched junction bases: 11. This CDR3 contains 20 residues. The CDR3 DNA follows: TGTGCCAGCAGTTACTCGATGAGTCTAGCGGGAGCCAGCTCCTACAATGAGCAGTTCTTC. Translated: CASSYSMSLAGASSYNEQFF.

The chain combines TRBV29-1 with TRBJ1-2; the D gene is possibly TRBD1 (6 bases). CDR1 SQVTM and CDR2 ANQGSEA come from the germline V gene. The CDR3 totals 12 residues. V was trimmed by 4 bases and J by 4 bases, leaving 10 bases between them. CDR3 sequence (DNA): TGCAGCGTTGCTACAGGGACCTATGGCTACACCTTC. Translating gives CSVATGTYGYTF. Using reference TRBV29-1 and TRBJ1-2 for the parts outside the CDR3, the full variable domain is SAVISQKPSRDICQRGTSLTIQCQVDSQVTMMFWYRQQPGQSLTLIATANQGSEATYESGFVIDKFPISRPNLTFSTLTVSNMSPEDSSIYLCSVATGTYGYTFGSGTRLTVV.

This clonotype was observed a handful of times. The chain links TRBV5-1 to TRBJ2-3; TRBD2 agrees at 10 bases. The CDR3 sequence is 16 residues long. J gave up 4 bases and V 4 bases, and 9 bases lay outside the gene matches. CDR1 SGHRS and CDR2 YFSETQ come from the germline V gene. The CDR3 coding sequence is TGCGCCAGCAGCAGATTTAGCGGGAGGACACCAGATACGCAGTATTTT. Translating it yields CASSRFSGRTPDTQYF.

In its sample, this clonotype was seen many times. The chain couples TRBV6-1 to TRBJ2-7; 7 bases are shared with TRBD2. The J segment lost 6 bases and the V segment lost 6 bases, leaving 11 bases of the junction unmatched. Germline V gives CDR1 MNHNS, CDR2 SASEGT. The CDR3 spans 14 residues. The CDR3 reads CASSRGLGGIEQYF. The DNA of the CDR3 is TGTGCCAGCAGCAGAGGACTAGGAGGGATCGAGCAGTACTTC.

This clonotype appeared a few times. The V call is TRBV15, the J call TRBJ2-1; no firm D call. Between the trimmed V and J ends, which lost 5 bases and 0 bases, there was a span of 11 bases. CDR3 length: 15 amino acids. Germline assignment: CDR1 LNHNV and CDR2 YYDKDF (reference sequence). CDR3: CATSPPGASYNEQFF. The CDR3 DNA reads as TGTGCCACCAGCCCCCCCGGCGCCTCCTACAATGAGCAGTTCTTC.

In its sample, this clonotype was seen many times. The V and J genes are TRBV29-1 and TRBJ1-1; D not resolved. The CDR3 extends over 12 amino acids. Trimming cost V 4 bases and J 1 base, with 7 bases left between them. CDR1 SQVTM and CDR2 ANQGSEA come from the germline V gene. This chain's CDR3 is CSVGQTNTEAFF. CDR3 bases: TGCAGCGTTGGCCAAACGAACACTGAAGCTTTCTTT.

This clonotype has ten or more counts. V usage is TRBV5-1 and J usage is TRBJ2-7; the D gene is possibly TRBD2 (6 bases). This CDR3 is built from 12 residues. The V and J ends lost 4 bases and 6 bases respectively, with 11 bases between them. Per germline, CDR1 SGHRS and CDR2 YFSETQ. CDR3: CASSPYGGEQYF. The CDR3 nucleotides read TGCGCCAGCAGCCCCTACGGGGGCGAGCAGTACTTC.

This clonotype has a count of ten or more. The CDR3 DNA reads TGCAGTGCCCCCTCCGGGGTTTGGACAACCCCTCAAGAGACCCAGTACTTC. Its translation is CSAPSGVWTTPQETQYF. The chain uses TRBV20-1 and TRBJ2-5; D tentatively reads TRBD1 or TRBD2 (5 bases each). V lost 6 bases and J lost 2, with 25 bases in between. There are 17 residues in the CDR3. Germline V gene lookup returns CDR1 DFQATT and CDR2 SNEGSKA (reference sequence).

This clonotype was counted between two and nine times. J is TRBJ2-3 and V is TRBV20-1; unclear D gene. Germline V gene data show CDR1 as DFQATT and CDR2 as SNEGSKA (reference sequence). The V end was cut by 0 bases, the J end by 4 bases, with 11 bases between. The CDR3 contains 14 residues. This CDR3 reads CSARDGPLSDTQYF. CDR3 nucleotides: TGCAGTGCTAGAGATGGCCCGCTTTCAGATACGCAGTATTTT.

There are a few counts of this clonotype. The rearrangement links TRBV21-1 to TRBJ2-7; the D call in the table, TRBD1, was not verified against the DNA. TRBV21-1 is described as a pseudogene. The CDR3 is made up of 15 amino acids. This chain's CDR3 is CASSRSVSPSGEQYF. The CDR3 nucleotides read TGTGCCAGCAGCAGATCGGTGTCCCCCTCCGGAGAGCAGTACTTC.

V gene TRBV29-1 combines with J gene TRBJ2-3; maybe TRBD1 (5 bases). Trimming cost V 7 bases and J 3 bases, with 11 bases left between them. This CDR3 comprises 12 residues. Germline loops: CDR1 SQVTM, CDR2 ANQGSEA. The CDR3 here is CSAQGTTDTQYF. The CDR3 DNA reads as TGCAGCGCCCAGGGTACAACAGATACGCAGTATTTT.

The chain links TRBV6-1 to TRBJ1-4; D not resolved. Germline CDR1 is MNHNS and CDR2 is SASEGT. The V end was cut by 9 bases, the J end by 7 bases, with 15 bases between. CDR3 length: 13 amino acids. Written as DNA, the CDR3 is TGTGCCAGTGCCCTGAGGGCAGGTGAAAAACTGTTTTTT. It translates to CASALRAGEKLFF.

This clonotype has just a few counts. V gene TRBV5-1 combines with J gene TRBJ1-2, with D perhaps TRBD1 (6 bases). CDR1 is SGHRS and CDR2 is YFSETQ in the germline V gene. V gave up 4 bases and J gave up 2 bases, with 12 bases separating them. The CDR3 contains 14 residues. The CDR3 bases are TGCGCCAGCAGCACCCTGGGGGCGAACTATGGCTACACCTTC. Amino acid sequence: CASSTLGANYGYTF.

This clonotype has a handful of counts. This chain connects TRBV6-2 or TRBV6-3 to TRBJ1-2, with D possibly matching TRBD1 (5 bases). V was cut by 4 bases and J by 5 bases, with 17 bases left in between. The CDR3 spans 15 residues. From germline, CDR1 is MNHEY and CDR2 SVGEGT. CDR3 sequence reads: CASSSAGWELYGYTF. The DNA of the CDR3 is TGTGCCAGCAGTTCCGCAGGGTGGGAGTTATATGGCTACACCTTC.

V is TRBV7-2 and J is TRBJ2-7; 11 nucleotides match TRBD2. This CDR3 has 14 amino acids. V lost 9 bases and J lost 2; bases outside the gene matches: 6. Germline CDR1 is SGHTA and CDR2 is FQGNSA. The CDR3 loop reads CASTGTSGPYEQYF. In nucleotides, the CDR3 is TGTGCCAGTACTGGGACTAGCGGCCCCTACGAGCAGTACTTC.

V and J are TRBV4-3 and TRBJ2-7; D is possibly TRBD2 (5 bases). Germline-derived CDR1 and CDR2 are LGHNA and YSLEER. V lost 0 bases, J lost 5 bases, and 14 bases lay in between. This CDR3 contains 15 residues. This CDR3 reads CASSQEAAGIHEQYF. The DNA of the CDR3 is TGCGCCAGCAGCCAAGAAGCGGCAGGAATCCACGAGCAGTACTTC.

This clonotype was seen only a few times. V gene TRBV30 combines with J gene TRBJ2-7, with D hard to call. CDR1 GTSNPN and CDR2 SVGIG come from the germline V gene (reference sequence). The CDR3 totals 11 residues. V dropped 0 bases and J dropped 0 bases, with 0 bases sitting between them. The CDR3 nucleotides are TGTGCCTGGAGTGTCTCCTACGAGCAGTACTTC. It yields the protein CAWSVSYEQYF. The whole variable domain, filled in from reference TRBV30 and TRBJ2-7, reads SQTIHQWPATLVQPVGSPLSLECTVEGTSNPNLYWYRQAAGRGLQLLFYSVGIGQISSEVPQNLSASRPQDRQFILSSKKLLLSDSGFYLCAWSVSYEQYFGPGTRLTVT.

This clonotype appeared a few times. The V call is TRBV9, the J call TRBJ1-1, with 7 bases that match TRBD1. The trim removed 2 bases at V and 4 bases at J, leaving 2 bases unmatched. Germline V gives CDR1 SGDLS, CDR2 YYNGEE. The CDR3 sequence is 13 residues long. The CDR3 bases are TGTGCCAGCAGCGTGACAGGGAGCACTGAAGCTTTCTTT. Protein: CASSVTGSTEAFF.

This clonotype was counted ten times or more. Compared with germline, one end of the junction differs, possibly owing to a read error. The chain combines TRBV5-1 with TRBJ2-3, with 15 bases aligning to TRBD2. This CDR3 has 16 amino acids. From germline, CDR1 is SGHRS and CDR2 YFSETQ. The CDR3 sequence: CASSRGLAGGTDTQYF. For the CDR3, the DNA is TGTGCTAGCAGCCGGGGACTAGCGGGGGGTACAGATACGCAGTATTTT.

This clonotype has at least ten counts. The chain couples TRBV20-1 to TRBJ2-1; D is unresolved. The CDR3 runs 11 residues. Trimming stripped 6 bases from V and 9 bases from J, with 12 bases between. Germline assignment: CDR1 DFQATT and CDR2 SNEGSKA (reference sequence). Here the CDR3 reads CSAPSGGEQFF. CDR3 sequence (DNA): TGCAGTGCCCCCAGTGGCGGTGAGCAGTTCTTC.